One and the same sample provided the 26 T cell receptor beta chains below, sequenced in a study of preoperative IRX-2 immunotherapy in early breast cancer. This table comes from immunoSEQ multiplex PCR, and its TCRdb copy is limited to in-frame clones, with some not included. Found here are approximately 100,000 clones, 86% of them singletons; the top ten hold under 2.5%. Treatment here: preoperative locoregional IRX-2 cytokine immunotherapy. This sample comprised tumor tissue, obtained after IRX-2 immunotherapy. These receptors all come from a human donor with breast cancer.

CDR3 DNA: TGTGCCAGTAGTATAGATGGGACTACCCTCCTCACAGATACGCAGTATTTT. The encoded protein is CASSIDGTTLLTDTQYF. The chain recombines TRBV19 with TRBJ2-3; 7 positions agree with TRBD2. This CDR3 has 17 residues. Per the germline V gene, CDR1 is LNHDA and CDR2 is SQIVND (reference sequence). The V segment lost 0 bases and the J segment 2 bases; nucleotides outside the gene matches: 8.

The chain carries TRBV5-1 and TRBJ2-5, with D maybe TRBD2 (6 bases). V lost 5 bases and J 4 bases, leaving 15 bases between the germline ends. This CDR3 has 14 residues. CDR1 and CDR2 (germline): SGHRS, YFSETQ. The DNA for the CDR3 is TGCGCCAGCAGTGCGGCGGGGATGGGAGAGACCCAGTACTTC. This translates into CASSAAGMGETQYF.

The V and J genes are TRBV29-1 and TRBJ2-2; tentatively, D is TRBD2 (6 bases). The germline V gene encodes CDR1 SQVTM and CDR2 ANQGSEA. The CDR3 is 16 residues long. V was trimmed by 0 bases and J by 4 bases, leaving 15 bases between them. The chain's CDR3 is CSVEDDSLGSTGELFF. Written as DNA, the CDR3 is TGCAGCGTTGAAGACGACAGTCTCGGGAGCACCGGGGAGCTGTTTTTT.

This sequence joins TRBV15 and TRBJ2-7; D is tentatively TRBD1 or TRBD2 (5 bases each). The CDR3 extends over 15 amino acids. Germline CDR1 is LNHNV and CDR2 is YYDKDF (reference sequence). V lost 0 bases, J lost 2 bases, and 11 bases lay in between. DNA for the CDR3: TGTGCCACCAGCAGAGATGGGGGATCCCCCTACGAGCAGTACTTC. It translates to CATSRDGGSPYEQYF.

The chain carries TRBV5-1 and TRBJ2-1; maybe TRBD2 (6 bases). The CDR3 loop spans 14 amino acids. CDR1 is SGHRS and CDR2 is YFSETQ in the germline V gene. V was trimmed by 0 bases and J by 6 bases, leaving 10 bases between them. The CDR3 reads CASSLATGVNEQFF. In DNA form, the CDR3 reads TGCGCCAGCAGCTTGGCCACGGGGGTCAATGAGCAGTTCTTC.

CDR3 residues: CASSSEQIRTNEKLFF. DNA of the CDR3: TGTGCCAGCAGCTCCGAACAGATTCGGACTAATGAAAAACTGTTTTTT. The chain recombines TRBV22-1 with TRBJ1-4; TRBD1, the D gene given by the table, was not confirmed from the DNA. TRBV22-1 is a listed pseudogene. The CDR3 is 16 amino acids.

V is TRBV6-8 and J is TRBJ2-1, with a tentative D call TRBD2 (6 bases). V was clipped by 5 bases and J by 4 bases, with 18 bases between them. The CDR3 is 16 residues long. Per the germline V gene, CDR1 is MNHGY and CDR2 is SAAAGT. The CDR3 DNA reads TGTGCCAGCAGTGGCCGACTAGTCCAGGAGTACAATGAGCAGTTCTTC. The encoded protein is CASSGRLVQEYNEQFF.

The V call is TRBV5-1, the J call TRBJ2-6; perhaps TRBD1 as D (6 bases). V shed 4 bases and J shed 0 bases, with 8 bases lying between them. Germline V gene lookup returns CDR1 SGHRS and CDR2 YFSETQ. The CDR3 has 15 residues. The CDR3 sequence: CASSQGGSGANVLTF. DNA for the CDR3: TGCGCCAGCAGCCAAGGGGGCTCTGGGGCCAACGTCCTGACTTTC.

CDR3 bases: TGTGCCAGCTCACCACCCTTTCTAGGGGGAACGGACACTGAAGCTTTCTTT. Translating gives CASSPPFLGGTDTEAFF. The chain couples TRBV18 to TRBJ1-1, with a tentative D call TRBD1 (6 bases). The CDR3 is 17 residues long. With 0 bases removed from V and 3 bases from J, the gap between germline ends came to 17 bases. Germline CDR1 KGHSH, CDR2 LQKENI. Full variable domain (rest looked up from reference TRBV18 and TRBJ1-1): NAGVMQNPRHLVRRRGQEARLRCSPMKGHSHVYWYRQLPEEGLKFMVYLQKENIIDESGMPKERFSAEFPKEGPSILRIQQVVRGDSAAYFCASSPPFLGGTDTEAFFGQGTRLTVV.

The V and J genes are TRBV10-1 and TRBJ2-5; D perhaps matches TRBD2 (5 bases). The CDR3 covers 13 residues. The germline V gene encodes CDR1 WNHNN and CDR2 SYGVQD (reference sequence). The germline V and J ends were trimmed by 2 bases and 7 bases, with 11 bases remaining between them. The CDR3 sequence is CASSEGTRGTQYF. CDR3 DNA: TGCGCCAGCAGTGAGGGCACTCGGGGGACCCAGTACTTC.

The chain links TRBV7-1 to TRBJ1-3; the D gene is possibly TRBD1 (5 bases). TRBV7-1 is assigned to the ORF class and has an uncertain function. This CDR3 is 17 amino acids long. V lost 4 bases, J lost 4 bases, and 20 bases lay in between. The CDR3 sequence: CASSLGPVGGTGNTIYF. The DNA for the CDR3 is TGTGCCAGCAGCTTAGGACCCGTCGGAGGGACGGGAAACACCATATATTTT.

The chain uses TRBV11-3 and TRBJ1-5; 7 bases match TRBD1. The ends lost 5 bases at V and 0 bases at J; junction bases unmatched: 10. From germline, CDR1 is SGHNT and CDR2 YENEEA. CDR3 length: 17 amino acids. The CDR3 sequence is CASSLTGARNSNQPQHF. The CDR3 nucleotides read TGTGCCAGCAGCCTTACAGGGGCGAGGAATAGCAATCAGCCCCAGCATTTT.

The gene calls are TRBV6-8 and TRBJ2-1; 16 bases fit TRBD2. The CDR3 is made up of 15 amino acids. V shed 10 bases and J 8 bases; nucleotides not matched to a gene: 8. The germline gives CDR1 MNHGY, CDR2 SAAAGT. The CDR3 nucleotides read TGTGCCATCGGCGGGACTAGCGGGGGGGCCGATGAGCAGTTCTTC. Its translation: CAIGGTSGGADEQFF.

This chain uses TRBV6-8 with TRBJ1-6; D might be TRBD1 (6 bases). Trimming took off 6 bases at V and 11 bases at J, with 17 bases between the two ends. Per the germline V gene, CDR1 is MNHGY and CDR2 is SAAAGT. The CDR3 has 14 residues. CDR3 in amino acids: CASSYTGQAAPLHF. The CDR3, as DNA: TGTGCCAGCAGCTACACAGGGCAAGCCGCACCCCTCCACTTT.

The CDR3 reads CASSLFADSSYNEQFF. DNA of the CDR3: TGTGCCAGCAGCTTATTTGCGGATAGCTCCTACAATGAGCAGTTCTTC. The V gene is TRBV11-3, the J gene TRBJ2-1; D call uncertain. The germline CDR1 and CDR2 sequences are SGHNT and YENEEA. The CDR3 length is 16 residues. The V and J ends lost 2 bases and 0 bases respectively, with 11 bases between them.

A few counts support this clone. The chain employs TRBV28 and TRBJ1-2, with TRBD1 matching over 9 bases. V lost 5 bases, J lost 4 bases, and 14 bases stayed unmatched. The length of the CDR3 is 17 residues. Germline V lookup: CDR1 MDHEN, CDR2 SYDVKM. The DNA of the CDR3 is TGTGCCAGCAGTCCGGGACAGGGTTATCCGTGGGGCTATGGCTACACCTTC. It translates to CASSPGQGYPWGYGYTF.

The chain recombines TRBV6-8 with TRBJ2-3; 8 bases map to TRBD2. The germline V gene encodes CDR1 MNHGY and CDR2 SAAAGT. The CDR3 contains 14 residues. The V segment lost 4 bases and the J segment 4 bases; nucleotides outside the gene matches: 4. DNA of the CDR3: TGTGCCAGCAGTTTAGGGACTAGTGCAGATACGCAGTATTTT. Its protein is CASSLGTSADTQYF.

The gene calls are TRBV30 and TRBJ1-2, with 8 positions matching TRBD1. Looked up from germline, CDR1 is GTSNPN and CDR2 is SVGIG (reference sequence). The CDR3 has 15 residues. V shed 0 bases and J 6 bases; nucleotides not matched to a gene: 9. As DNA, the CDR3 is TGTGCCTGGAGTGTACTGAGGACAGGGAGGGATGGCTACACCTTC. This sequence encodes CAWSVLRTGRDGYTF.

The rearrangement joins TRBV18 to TRBJ1-5, with unresolved D. With 2 bases removed from V and 2 bases from J, the gap between germline ends came to 10 bases. The CDR3 is 15 amino acids. CDR1 and CDR2 from the germline V gene are KGHSH and LQKENI. DNA of the CDR3: TGTGCCAGCTCACCAGGGGAATTAGGCAATCAGCCCCAGCATTTT. As protein: CASSPGELGNQPQHF. Full variable domain (rest looked up from reference TRBV18 and TRBJ1-5): NAGVMQNPRHLVRRRGQEARLRCSPMKGHSHVYWYRQLPEEGLKFMVYLQKENIIDESGMPKERFSAEFPKEGPSILRIQQVVRGDSAAYFCASSPGELGNQPQHFGDGTRLSIL.

This chain uses TRBV19 with TRBJ1-2, with D perhaps matching TRBD1 (6 bases). This CDR3 is built from 16 residues. Trimming pared 5 bases from V and 4 bases from J, leaving 20 bases between. Germline values: CDR1 LNHDA, CDR2 SQIVND (reference sequence). In DNA form, the CDR3 reads TGTGCCAGTAGTCTCGTGGACAGCGCTACCCGCTATGGCTACACCTTC. Protein product: CASSLVDSATRYGYTF.

The chain is built from TRBV6-8 and TRBJ1-5; D remains ambiguous. This CDR3 has 14 residues. V gave up 6 bases and J gave up 0 bases, with 9 bases separating them. Germline V CDR1 and CDR2: MNHGY, SAAAGT. The CDR3 DNA reads TGTGCCAGCAGCCAAACTTATAGCAATCAGCCCCAGCATTTT. This translates into CASSQTYSNQPQHF.

The rearrangement links TRBV6-8 to TRBJ2-1, with D perhaps matching TRBD2 (6 bases). The CDR3 runs 12 residues. Germline CDR1 is MNHGY and CDR2 is SAAAGT. The V and J ends lost 2 bases and 9 bases respectively, with 8 bases between them. The CDR3 DNA reads as TGTGCCAGCAGTTACCTTAGCGGTGAGCAGTTCTTC. Translated, it gives CASSYLSGEQFF.

The CDR3 DNA reads TGTGCCAGCAGTCCCCCGCCAGGGGCGGTAGGCGAGCAGTACTTC. Protein: CASSPPPGAVGEQYF. This chain connects TRBV6-8 to TRBJ2-7; the D gene is possibly TRBD1 (6 bases). Germline V lookup: CDR1 MNHGY, CDR2 SAAAGT. The CDR3 is made up of 15 amino acids. With 5 bases removed from V and 6 bases from J, the gap between germline ends came to 20 bases.

This clone has only one observation. J is TRBJ2-7 and V is TRBV22-1; the table assigns TRBD1, which was not confirmed against the DNA. TRBV22-1 is labeled a pseudogene. CDR3 length: 14 residues. The CDR3 reads CASSFTGGSYEQYF. The CDR3, as DNA: TGTGCCAGCAGTTTCACAGGGGGCTCCTACGAGCAGTACTTC.

The rearrangement links TRBV5-1 to TRBJ1-4; the D gene is possibly TRBD1 (5 bases). The CDR3 loop spans 15 amino acids. V lost 5 bases, J lost 4 bases, and 15 bases lay in between. Germline CDR1 and CDR2: SGHRS and YFSETQ. The CDR3 loop is CASRDPTALNEKLFF. CDR3 nucleotide sequence: TGCGCCAGCAGGGACCCGACAGCCCTTAATGAAAAACTGTTTTTT.

This clone was seen once. This chain joins TRBV12-5 and TRBJ2-3; D not resolved. CDR1 is LGHNT and CDR2 is FRNRAP in the germline V gene. The CDR3 loop spans 15 amino acids. The CDR3 sequence is CASITIGGSTDTQYF. CDR3 nucleotides: TGTGCCAGCATCACCATCGGCGGTAGCACAGATACGCAGTATTTT.